A selection of T cell receptor beta chains follows, all from one sample in a study of follicular helper T cells after annual influenza vaccination. The repertoire was sequenced with immunoSEQ multiplex PCR; TCRdb's copy has only in-frame clones and lacks some. This sample has approximately 9,800 clones; less than 85% occur once, and the top ten carry around 0.41%. This sample comprised CXCR5- memory CD4+ T cells sorted from blood, obtained 7 days after influenza vaccination. The source of these receptors is an adult who received the influenza vaccine. The CDR3 runs from the conserved cysteine through the conserved F or W. D genes are given only for firm matches. Clone size appears in some rows only: once, few, many, or a class for an expanded clone.

-	TRBJ1-2	-	TRBV7-9	TGTGCCAGCAGCTTTCGGCCGGGGGCGGACTCTAACTATGGCTACACCTTC	CASSFRPGADSNYGYTF
-	TRBJ2-5	TRBD2	TRBV5-6	TGTGCCAGCAGCTTTCCCGGGACTAGCGGGGGGGCCCAAGAGACCCAGTACTTC	CASSFPGTSGGAQETQYF
-	TRBJ2-7	-	TRBV6-1	TGTGCCAGCAGTGCCGGCGGCGGGTCCTACGAGCAGTACTTC	CASSAGGGSYEQYF
-	TRBJ2-3	-	TRBV6-5	TGTGCCAGCAGTTACGAGCCACAGCGAGGTACGCAGTATTTT	CASSYEPQRGTQYF
-	TRBJ1-3	TRBD1	TRBV5-5	TGTGCCAGCAGCGAAGGACAGGGAAGAAGGCCTGGAAACACCATATATTTT	CASSEGQGRRPGNTIYF
-	TRBJ2-3	-	TRBV6-5	TGTGCCAGCAGTTCCCCTTATACCACAGATACGCAGTATTTT	CASSSPYTTDTQYF
-	TRBJ1-2	TRBD1	TRBV7-8	TGTGCCAGCAGCGCCCCACAGGGGAACTATGGCTACACCTTC	CASSAPQGNYGYTF
-	TRBJ2-4	-	TRBV21-1	TGTGCCAGCAGGCTAAGAGTAGCTCAGCAAAGAAAAAACATTCAGTACTTC	CASRLRVAQQRKNIQYF
-	TRBJ1-3	TRBD1	TRBV30	TGTGCCTGGAGCGCCGGGACAGCTGGAAACACCATATATTTT	CAWSAGTAGNTIYF
once	TRBJ2-5	-	TRBV6-5	TGTGCCAGCAGCACCGGGGAGACCCAGTACTTC	CASSTGETQYF
-	TRBJ2-1	TRBD1	TRBV11-2	TGTGCCAGCAGCCCGGTTAGGGGACAGGGCTACAATGAGCAGTTCTTC	CASSPVRGQGYNEQFF
once	TRBJ1-2	-	TRBV7-2	TGTGCCAGCAGCTTAGGACGAGGACCCTATGGCTACACCTTC	CASSLGRGPYGYTF
-	TRBJ2-7	-	TRBV7-6	TGTGCCAGCAGCTACGGACGGAACTACGAGCAGTACTTC	CASSYGRNYEQYF
-	TRBJ2-3	-	TRBV7-2	TGTGCCAGCGGACACCACACAGATACGCAGTATTTT	CASGHHTDTQYF
-	TRBJ2-1	TRBD2	TRBV7-6	TGTGCCAGCAGCCCCAGACTAGCGGGGGGGCCGAATGAGCAGTTCTTC	CASSPRLAGGPNEQFF
-	TRBJ1-2	-	TRBV28	TGTGCCAGCAGTTTATCGGGAGGGTCGAGCTATGGCTACACCTTC	CASSLSGGSSYGYTF
-	TRBJ1-5	-	TRBV19	TGTGCCAGTAGTATTAGGGTGACGGGAACAGGCAATCAGCCCCAGCATTTT	CASSIRVTGTGNQPQHF
-	TRBJ2-7	TRBD1	TRBV16	TGTGCCAGCAGCCCCCGGGACAGGGGCGACGAGCAGTACTTC	CASSPRDRGDEQYF
-	TRBJ1-2	-	TRBV7-9	TGTGCCTCCAACGAGGGCAGCTCCGCCTATGGCTACACCTTC	CASNEGSSAYGYTF
-	TRBJ1-6	TRBD1	TRBV27	TGTGCCAGCCGACTGACAGGGCGGGCACCCCTCCACTTT	CASRLTGRAPLHF
-	TRBJ1-1	-	TRBV11-1	TGTGCCAGCAGCTTATGGACTTCGTTAAAGGTGAACACTGAAGCTTTCTTT	CASSLWTSLKVNTEAFF
-	TRBJ1-1	-	TRBV9	TGTGCCAGCAGCGTAAGGGATCGTGGGGAAGCTTTCTTT	CASSVRDRGEAFF
-	TRBJ2-3	-	TRBV30	TGTGCCTGGAGGTCTTGGTTTGGGGGCACAGATACGCAGTATTTT	CAWRSWFGGTDTQYF
once	TRBJ1-2	-	TRBV15	TGTGCCACCAGTCAAACCTCGAGCTATGGCTACACCTTC	CATSQTSSYGYTF
-	TRBJ2-1	TRBD2	TRBV6-1	TGTGCCAGCAGTGAAAGGTTACTAGCGGGGCGCAATGAGCAGTTCTTC	CASSERLLAGRNEQFF
-	TRBJ1-1	-	TRBV5-4	TGTGCCAGCAGCGTGGACAGGAACACTGAAGCTTTCTTT	CASSVDRNTEAFF
-	TRBJ2-3	TRBD2	TRBV7-2	TGTGCCAGCAGCGCAGAGCAGCGGGGGTTTAGCACAGATACGCAGTATTTT	CASSAEQRGFSTDTQYF
-	TRBJ2-7	-	TRBV2	TGTGCCAGCAGTGTGGAGAGCGACGAGCAGTACTTC	CASSVESDEQYF
-	TRBJ2-7	TRBD2	TRBV7-2	TGTGCCAGCAGCTTATCGAGGACTAGCGGGGCCTACGAGCAGTACTTC	CASSLSRTSGAYEQYF
few	TRBJ1-6	-	TRBV4-3	TGCGCCAGCAGCCATGACAGCCAAGACAATTCACCCCTCCACTTT	CASSHDSQDNSPLHF
-	TRBJ2-5	TRBD1	TRBV6-1	TGTGCCAGCAGGGCAATAGGGGGCGGAGAGACCCAGTACTTC	CASRAIGGGETQYF
-	TRBJ2-7	TRBD2	TRBV7-9	TGTGCCAGCAGCTTATCAGCGGGGGCATACGAGCAGTACTTC	CASSLSAGAYEQYF
-	TRBJ1-2	-	TRBV20-1	TGCAGTGCACAGAACAGGGCTGGCTACACCTTC	CSAQNRAGYTF
-	TRBJ1-3	-	TRBV7-9	TGTGCCAGCAGCTTAATTCAACCCTCTGGAAACACCATATATTTT	CASSLIQPSGNTIYF
-	TRBJ2-5	-	TRBV21-1	TGTGCCAGCAGCAAAGTTGTACGAGGGGAGATTGACAGGGGCACTGAGACCCAGTACTTC	CASSKVVRGEIDRGTETQYF
-	TRBJ2-3	-	TRBV11-2	TGTGCCAGCAGCTTAGGCCGGGACTGGGGGCCAGATACGCAGTATTTT	CASSLGRDWGPDTQYF
-	TRBJ1-1	-	TRBV28	TGTGCCAGCAGCCCCTACAGGGCAGGGTCCATGAACACTGAAGCTTTCTTT	CASSPYRAGSMNTEAFF
-	TRBJ2-7	-	TRBV29-1	TGCAGCGTGATCCCGGGGGCAGATCGATTGGCCGAGCAGTACTTC	CSVIPGADRLAEQYF
-	TRBJ1-3	-	TRBV18	TGTGCCAGCTCACCACGGGGCCGCATTGGGGCAGTGACGACATTGGGGGACACCATATATTTT	CASSPRGRIGAVTTLGDTIYF
-	TRBJ2-3	TRBD1	TRBV14	TGTGCCAGCAGCCGAGGACAGGCACATAGCACAGATACGCAGTATTTT	CASSRGQAHSTDTQYF
once	TRBJ2-2	TRBD2	TRBV9	TGTGCCAGCAGCGCCCGAGGACTAGCTGATAGCACCGGGGAGCTGTTTTTT	CASSARGLADSTGELFF
-	TRBJ2-5	TRBD2	TRBV5-4	TGTGCCAGCAGCTTGGTCGCCGGGGGGGCGGAGACCCAGTACTTC	CASSLVAGGAETQYF
-	TRBJ2-5	-	TRBV7-6	TGTGCCAGCAGCTTAGTGGGGGTGGGGCAAGAGACCCAGTACTTC	CASSLVGVGQETQYF
-	TRBJ2-7	-	TRBV30	TGTGCCTGGAGTGTGTACTCAGCGGGCGAGCAGTACTTC	CAWSVYSAGEQYF
-	TRBJ2-1	TRBD2	TRBV5-1	TGCGCCAGCAGCTTTAGCGGGGGGGCCAGCGAGCAGTTCTTC	CASSFSGGASEQFF
-	TRBJ1-3	-	TRBV6-6	TGTGCCAGCGGTAGGGGATCTGGAAACACCATATATTTT	CASGRGSGNTIYF
-	TRBJ1-5	-	TRBV2	TGTGCCAGCAGTGAAAGGGGAGGGGTTTTGGAGCCCCAGCATTTT	CASSERGGVLEPQHF
-	TRBJ1-4	-	TRBV19	TGTGCCAGTAATGCATACGGTGACTCCAGCGAAAAACTGTTTTTT	CASNAYGDSSEKLFF
-	TRBJ2-3	-	TRBV7-9	TGTGCCAGCAGCTTACGGTCCCTCGGAGATACGCAGTATTTT	CASSLRSLGDTQYF
-	TRBJ2-1	-	TRBV7-2	TGTGCCAGCAGCCAACAGGGGAGGGCCTACAATGAGCAGTTCTTC	CASSQQGRAYNEQFF
-	TRBJ2-1	-	TRBV7-2	TGTGCCAGCAGCCCACGACAGGATGACAATGAGCAGTTCTTC	CASSPRQDDNEQFF
-	TRBJ2-5	-	TRBV2	TGTGCCAGCAGCGCATCCCCGAACCAAGAGACCCAGTACTTC	CASSASPNQETQYF
-	TRBJ2-5	-	TRBV7-2	TGTGCCAGCAGCCAAAGTGGACCGGAAGAGACCCAGTACTTC	CASSQSGPEETQYF
-	TRBJ2-3	-	TRBV11-3	TGTGCCAGCAGCTTCAGGGGGGGAAGCACAGATACGCAGTATTTT	CASSFRGGSTDTQYF
-	TRBJ2-3	TRBD2	TRBV7-9	TGTGCCAGCATGCTAGCGGGTGCCGCAGATACGCAGTATTTT	CASMLAGAADTQYF
-	TRBJ2-5	-	TRBV11-3	TGTGCCAGCAGCTTCTCATGGTCAGGAGAGACCCAGTACTTC	CASSFSWSGETQYF
-	TRBJ2-7	-	TRBV6-6	TGTGCCAGCAGTTACGAGCGGGCGACCTACGAGCAGTACTTC	CASSYERATYEQYF